These T cell receptor beta chains were read from a single sample in a study of blood T cell repertoires in COVID-19. Assay used: immunoSEQ multiplex PCR; TCRdb lists only in-frame clones, some missing. The sample yields roughly 450,000 clones, 80% to 95% seen once. Sequenced material: PBMCs or T cells enriched from blood (not recorded which). Every receptor here comes from a man between 18 and 29 years old who had recovered from COVID-19. The CDR3 runs from the conserved cysteine through the conserved F or W. The D gene is left open where the match is weak. The listing skips clone size in some rows; elsewhere it reads once, few, many or a size class.

TRBJ2-3 NA TRBD1 TRBV19 CASSIDQGGGQYF TGTGCCAGTAGTATAGATCAAGGGGGCGGGCAGTATTTT
TRBJ2-1 NA TRBD2 TRBV19 CASSTIEGRGGNEQFF TGTGCCAGTAGCACAATTGAGGGGAGGGGTGGTAATGAGCAGTTCTTC
TRBJ1-2 few TRBD1 TRBV28 CASRRTGSGNYGYTF TGTGCCAGCAGAAGGACAGGCTCCGGCAACTATGGCTACACCTTC
TRBJ1-3 once NA TRBV2 CASSPRDRNTIYF TGTGCCAGCAGTCCCAGGGATCGAAACACCATATATTTT
TRBJ2-1 NA NA TRBV5-1 CASSLAGINANNEQFF TGCGCCAGCAGCTTGGCAGGGATTAACGCCAACAATGAGCAGTTCTTC
TRBJ1-2 NA TRBD1 TRBV2 CASSDRQGGGYTF TGTGCCAGCAGTGATCGACAGGGCGGCGGCTACACCTTC
TRBJ2-1 NA TRBD1 TRBV19 CASVARGPNEQFF TGTGCCAGTGTGGCCAGGGGGCCAAATGAGCAGTTCTTC
TRBJ2-5 NA TRBD2 TRBV14 CASSLYLAGAETQYF TGTGCCAGCAGCCTATACCTGGCGGGAGCCGAGACCCAGTACTTC
TRBJ2-7 NA TRBD2 TRBV11-3 CASSSAGGPTYEQYF TGTGCCAGCAGCTCCGCGGGAGGGCCGACCTACGAGCAGTACTTC
TRBJ1-2 NA NA TRBV18 CASSPGRGSYGYTF TGTGCCAGCTCACCTGGCAGGGGATCCTATGGCTACACCTTC
TRBJ2-7 NA TRBD2 TRBV4-1 CASSPWPPGLAGDKEQYF TGCGCCAGCAGCCCTTGGCCCCCGGGACTAGCGGGAGATAAGGAGCAGTACTTC
TRBJ1-3 NA NA TRBV5-1 CASSLVTGTTSGNTIYF TGCGCCAGCAGCTTGGTAACAGGGACGACCTCTGGAAACACCATATATTTT
TRBJ2-2 few NA TRBV19 CASRGGGKTGELFF TGTGCCAGTAGAGGAGGGGGCAAGACCGGGGAGCTGTTTTTT
TRBJ1-2 NA TRBD1 TRBV5-1 CASSEQQGEGGYTF TGCGCCAGCAGCGAACAACAGGGGGAGGGTGGCTACACCTTC
TRBJ1-1 NA NA TRBV3-1/TRBV3-2 CASSQRRPTGTEAFF TGTGCCAGCAGCCAACGAAGGCCGACGGGCACTGAAGCTTTCTTT
TRBJ2-3 NA NA TRBV29-1 CSVRWSVQDTQYF TGCAGCGTTCGGTGGTCTGTGCAAGATACGCAGTATTTT
TRBJ1-2 NA NA TRBV24-1 CATSDSMYSNGYTF TGTGCCACCAGTGATTCCATGTATAGCAATGGCTACACCTTC
TRBJ2-7 NA NA TRBV6-5 CASSTARDEQYF TGTGCCAGCAGTACCGCCCGGGACGAGCAGTACTTC
TRBJ1-6 NA NA TRBV11-1 CASSVSSGNSPLHF TGTGCCAGCAGCGTATCTAGCGGGAATTCACCCCTCCACTTT
TRBJ2-5 NA TRBD2 TRBV2 CASSLGGGETQYF TGTGCCAGCAGCCTCGGGGGGGGCGAGACCCAGTACTTC
TRBJ1-1 NA NA TRBV10-1 CASSAGPGVTEAFF TGCGCCAGCAGTGCCGGTCCAGGGGTCACTGAAGCTTTCTTT
TRBJ2-7 NA TRBD1 TRBV23-1 CASSQQTPGQGLVYEQYF TGCGCCAGCAGTCAACAAACCCCGGGACAGGGGTTGGTCTACGAGCAGTACTTC
TRBJ1-1 once NA TRBV29-1 CSVEVPTRGGTEAFF TGCAGCGTTGAAGTCCCTACCAGGGGTGGCACTGAAGCTTTCTTT
TRBJ1-1 NA TRBD1 TRBV18 CASCQGQGTEAFF TGTGCCAGCTGCCAGGGACAGGGGACTGAAGCTTTCTTT
TRBJ1-2 NA TRBD1 TRBV28 CASSATGGEGYGYTF TGTGCCAGCAGCGCGACAGGGGGCGAGGGTTATGGCTACACCTTC
TRBJ1-1 NA NA TRBV2 CASKEVGAITEAFF TGTGCCAGCAAGGAAGTAGGGGCGATAACTGAAGCTTTCTTT
TRBJ1-1 NA NA TRBV10-3 CAISETRAEAFF TGTGCCATCAGTGAGACGAGGGCTGAAGCTTTCTTT
TRBJ2-5 NA NA TRBV9 CASSSQDSLVPFEETQYF TGTGCCAGCAGCTCTCAGGACAGTTTAGTCCCGTTCGAAGAGACCCAGTACTTC
TRBJ1-2 NA NA TRBV11-2 CASSLAPLSGDRYGYTF TGTGCCAGCAGCTTAGCTCCTCTTTCCGGGGATCGCTATGGCTACACCTTC
TRBJ2-5 NA TRBD2 TRBV19 CASSTGTSGSRTYGTQYF TGTGCCAGTAGTACTGGGACTAGCGGGAGTCGTACATACGGGACCCAGTACTTC
TRBJ1-1 NA NA TRBV3-1/TRBV3-2 CASSQDPGSPNTEAFF TGTGCCAGCAGCCAAGATCCGGGGTCCCCTAACACTGAAGCTTTCTTT
TRBJ1-5 NA NA TRBV27 CASSLRGGWEPQHF TGTGCCAGCAGTTTACGGGGGGGCTGGGAGCCCCAGCATTTT
TRBJ1-4 once NA TRBV3-1/TRBV3-2 CASSRPPRGLANEKLFF TGTGCCAGCAGCCGACCCCCAAGGGGGTTAGCTAATGAAAAACTGTTTTTT
TRBJ1-2 NA NA TRBV29-1 CSVDFGGYGYTF TGCAGCGTTGACTTCGGGGGCTATGGCTACACCTTC
TRBJ1-6 NA TRBD1 TRBV11-3 CASSDRGGSYNSPLHF TGTGCCAGCAGCGACAGGGGCGGCTCCTATAATTCACCCCTCCACTTT
TRBJ2-1 NA NA TRBV28 CASSFPNVEQFF TGTGCCAGCAGTTTCCCTAACGTTGAGCAGTTCTTC
TRBJ1-1 NA NA TRBV9 CASSRDSANTEAFF TGTGCCAGCAGCAGAGACTCGGCGAACACTGAAGCTTTCTTT
TRBJ2-7 NA NA TRBV18 CASSPGLGYEQYF TGTGCCAGCTCACCGGGACTCGGGTACGAGCAGTACTTC
TRBJ1-1 NA TRBD1 TRBV10-2 CASSESRTGARGAEAFF TGCGCCAGCAGTGAGTCGCGGACAGGGGCCAGAGGTGCTGAAGCTTTCTTT
TRBJ1-2 NA NA TRBV30 CAWRDMGFYGYTF TGTGCCTGGAGAGATATGGGCTTCTATGGCTACACCTTC
TRBJ1-1 once TRBD1 TRBV6-5 CASSSQGITEAFF TGTGCCAGCAGTTCACAGGGGATCACTGAAGCTTTCTTT
TRBJ1-5 NA TRBD1 TRBV15 CATDNGQGGQPQHF TGTGCCACCGATAATGGACAGGGGGGCCAGCCCCAGCATTTT
TRBJ2-1 NA NA TRBV12-3/TRBV12-4 CATSFSNEQFF TGTGCTACTAGCTTTTCCAATGAGCAGTTCTTC